The clone carrying this T cell receptor beta chain was found many times. This sample is part of a study of T-cell reconstitution after alpha-beta-depleted transplantation in children. The ends lost 6 bases at V and 6 bases at J; junction bases unmatched: 8. Germline V gene sequence: CDR1 PRHDT, CDR2 FYEKMQ (reference sequence). The CDR3 loop spans 14 amino acids. For TCRbeta, the library was prepared with unique molecular identifiers. TCRdb re-called the PCR reads with MiXCR, one entry per CDR3 protein. The sample has about 640,000 distinct CDR3 sequences, roughly 17% seen once. The sequence was collected from a human donor who donated a stem cell graft to a child with acute myeloid leukemia. The specimen was PBMCs from the stem cell graft donor, collected from the stem cell graft. The chain uses TRBV13 and TRBJ2-5, with 9 bases lining up with TRBD1. As DNA, the CDR3 is TGTGCCAGCAGTCCTACAGGGGGCGCACAGACCCAGTACTTC. Translation gives CASSPTGGAQTQYF.